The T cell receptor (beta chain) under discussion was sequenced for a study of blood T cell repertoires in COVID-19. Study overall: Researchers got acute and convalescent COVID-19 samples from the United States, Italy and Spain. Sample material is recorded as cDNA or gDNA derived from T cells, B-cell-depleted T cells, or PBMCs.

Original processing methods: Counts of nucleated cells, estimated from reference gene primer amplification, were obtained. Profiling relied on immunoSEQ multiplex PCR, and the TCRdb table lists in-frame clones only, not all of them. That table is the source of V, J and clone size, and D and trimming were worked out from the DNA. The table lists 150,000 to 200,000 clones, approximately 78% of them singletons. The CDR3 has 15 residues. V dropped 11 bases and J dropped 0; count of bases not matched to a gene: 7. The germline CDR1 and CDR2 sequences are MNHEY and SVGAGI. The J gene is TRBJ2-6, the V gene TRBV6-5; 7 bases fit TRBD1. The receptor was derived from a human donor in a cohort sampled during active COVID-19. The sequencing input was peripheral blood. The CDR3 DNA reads TGTGCCGGAACACAGGGGAGCTCTGGGGCCAACGTCCTGACTTTC. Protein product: CAGTQGSSGANVLTF.